This T cell receptor beta chain was sequenced for a study of response to subunit inactivated influenza vaccine. This clonotype was counted a few times. The antigen remains undetermined. Each CDR3 protein is one row after TCRdb ran MiXCR on the RT-PCR reads. The data contain approximately 530,000 distinct CDR3 sequences, 6.5% to 8% of them singletons. Study conclusions and caveats: The study's authors posited that every seasonal influenza vaccination enlists few new T cells.

This sequence originates from a man aged 50 to 75 who received an inactivated influenza vaccine. This specimen was PBMCs from blood, taken about 23 months after vaccination.

The CDR3 nucleotides read TGTGCCAGCAGCTTAGAGGACTACGACGCAGATACGCAGTATTTT. It codes for CASSLEDYDADTQYF. This sequence joins TRBV7-2 and TRBJ2-3; possibly TRBD2 for D (6 bases). The length of the CDR3 is 15 residues. V lost 1 base and J lost 4, with 12 bases in between. Looked up from germline, CDR1 is SGHTA and CDR2 is FQGNSA.